This T cell receptor beta chain was obtained from a study of cytomegalovirus exposure and HLA in healthy donors. About this clone itself: Its antigen remains unknown.

Researchers ran the PCR with 60 Vbeta and 13 Jbeta primers. The data were produced by immunoSEQ multiplex PCR, yet TCRdb's version contains in-frame clones alone and is incomplete. The profile shows about 130,000 clones, about 73% of them singletons. Study results and caveats: The listing of 150 to 200 TCR beta chains classed them as cytomegalovirus-associated. A few of the chains that were CMV-associated were confirmed in vitro to be specific for CMV antigens. Immune exposure was documented only through CMV serostatus. A later analysis reportedly found fewer N-insertions in an Asian-associated ancestry cluster than the approximately 670-donor mean.

This TCR was recovered from a woman aged 60-70 years in good health and CMV-seropositive. Sequencing used PBMCs.

CDR3 in DNA: TGTGCCAGCACTCGACTAGCGGGAGGCTATGAGCAGTTCTTC. As protein: CASTRLAGGYEQFF. The genes are TRBV6-6 and TRBJ2-1; 13 bases are shared with TRBD2. This CDR3 contains 14 residues. Germline lookup yields CDR1 MNHNY and CDR2 SVGAGI (reference sequence). V dropped 7 bases and J dropped 8; count of bases not matched to a gene: 5.